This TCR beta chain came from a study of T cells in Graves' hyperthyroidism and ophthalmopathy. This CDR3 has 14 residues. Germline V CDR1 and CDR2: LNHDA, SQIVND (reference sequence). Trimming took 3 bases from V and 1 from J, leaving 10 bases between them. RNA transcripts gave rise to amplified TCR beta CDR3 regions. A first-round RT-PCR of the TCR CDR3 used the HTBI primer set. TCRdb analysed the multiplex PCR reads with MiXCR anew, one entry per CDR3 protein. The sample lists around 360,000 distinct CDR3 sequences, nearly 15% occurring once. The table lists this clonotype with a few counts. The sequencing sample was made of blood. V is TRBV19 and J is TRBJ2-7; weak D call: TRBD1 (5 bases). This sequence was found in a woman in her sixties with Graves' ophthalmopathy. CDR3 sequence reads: CASSMGQGSYEQYF. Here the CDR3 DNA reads TGTGCCAGTAGTATGGGTCAGGGATCCTACGAGCAGTACTTC.